The TCR beta chain under discussion was sequenced for a study of blood T cells in healthy people across ages. Study-wide background: Template switching caught about one barcoded beta molecule for each two T cells.

CDR3 length: 12 amino acids. Germline V lookup: CDR1 SGHAT, CDR2 FQNNGV. Trimming cost V 5 bases and J 8 bases, with 12 bases left between them. Study findings and constraints: Researchers said unsorted PBMCs prevented a conclusive naive versus antigen-experienced comparison.

Remarks on this clonotype: What it recognizes is unknown.

Using a J-beta primer mix together with a sample-barcoded 5' primer, a second PCR was run for roughly 7 to 11 cycles. Each single sample gave us at least 2.5 million CDR3-containing paired-end reads. Via MiXCR, TCRdb re-called the 5' RACE reads, giving one row per CDR3 protein. The sample consists of some 690,000 distinct CDR3 sequences, about 24% of them appearing once. The chain combines TRBV11-2 with TRBJ1-2, with D hard to call. The receptor was isolated from a man between 65 and 79 years old in good health. The source material was blood. CDR3 nucleotide sequence: TGTGCCAGCAGCCCGAGTAATCGAGGCTACACCTTC. Translated: CASSPSNRGYTF. The full variable domain, its missing parts supplied by reference TRBV11-2 and TRBJ1-2, is EAGVAQSPRYKIIEKRQSVAFWCNPISGHATLYWYQQILGQGPKLLIQFQNNGVVDDSQLPKDRFSAERLKGVDSTLKIQPAKLEDSAVYLCASSPSNRGYTFGSGTRLTVV.